These 27 T cell receptor beta chains came from one sample sequenced in a study of T-cell reconstitution after alpha-beta-depleted transplantation in children. This sample's TCRbeta library carried unique molecular identifier barcodes. TCRdb processed the PCR reads anew with MiXCR; each CDR3 protein has one entry. The sample has about 600,000 distinct CDR3 sequences, approximately 22% seen once. The input for sequencing was PBMCs, mostly from graft donor cells, taken 360 days after TCRalphabeta/CD19-depleted stem cell transplant. Receptor source: a boy under three years old who had a stem cell transplant for acute myeloid leukemia, so the T cells may come from the graft donor.

The chain is built from TRBV13 and TRBJ2-1; possible D gene TRBD2, 5 bases. Trimming cost V 6 bases and J 8 bases, with 11 bases left between them. This CDR3 spans 12 amino acids. Per the germline V gene, CDR1 is PRHDT and CDR2 is FYEKMQ (reference sequence). Here the CDR3 reads CASSTVGDEQFF. The CDR3 nucleotides read TGTGCCAGCAGTACCGTGGGAGATGAGCAGTTCTTC.

With regard to this clonotype: With a much larger clone just one base away, this may be a read error. The rearrangement uses TRBV30 and TRBJ2-7; D not resolved. Germline V lookup: CDR1 GTSNPN, CDR2 SVGIG (reference sequence). The CDR3 has 14 residues. The DNA of the CDR3 is TGTACCTGGAGTCCCTTCTCGTCCACCTACGAGCAGTACTTC. Translated, it gives CTWSPFSSTYEQYF.

The rearrangement links TRBV6-1 to TRBJ1-3; D is unresolved. V lost 5 bases, J lost 0 bases, and 8 bases lay in between. Germline lookup yields CDR1 MNHNS and CDR2 SASEGT. The CDR3 spans 14 residues. CDR3: CASSPGNSGNTIYF. In DNA form, the CDR3 reads TGTGCCAGCAGTCCCGGGAACTCTGGAAACACCATATATTTT.

This clonotype was found a few times. The rearrangement joins TRBV4-3 to TRBJ2-7; TRBD1 is a possible D gene (5 bases). V was shortened by 3 bases and J by 1 base, with 7 bases between the two germline ends. This CDR3 region has 13 residues. From germline, CDR1 is LGHNA and CDR2 YSLEER. The CDR3 nucleotides read TGCGCCAGCAGCCAGAAGGGGTCCTACGAGCAGTACTTC. As protein: CASSQKGSYEQYF.

This clonotype was seen only a few times. This chain links TRBV30 with TRBJ2-1, with 13 positions matching TRBD2. Looked up from germline, CDR1 is GTSNPN and CDR2 is SVGIG (reference sequence). The V and J ends lost 3 bases and 6 bases, in that order; junction bases with no gene match: 2. The CDR3 length is 14 residues. As DNA, the CDR3 is TGTGCCTGGAGCCGACTAGCGGGGGGCAATGAGCAGTTCTTC. Amino acid sequence: CAWSRLAGGNEQFF.

The V gene is TRBV15, the J gene TRBJ2-2; TRBD1 agrees at 11 bases. J gave up 3 bases and V 0 bases, and 3 bases lay outside the gene matches. CDR1 is LNHNV and CDR2 is YYDKDF in the germline V gene (reference sequence). CDR3 size: 17 residues. The CDR3 protein is CATSRERTGGYTGELFF. The DNA of the CDR3 is TGTGCCACCAGCAGAGAAAGGACAGGGGGCTACACCGGGGAGCTGTTTTTT.

This clonotype was observed a few times. CDR3 DNA: TGCAGTGCTAGAGATGTGGGAACAGGGGATCGCAATCAGCCCCAGCATTTT. It translates to CSARDVGTGDRNQPQHF. V gene TRBV20-1 combines with J gene TRBJ1-5; 7 nucleotides line up with TRBD1. V trimming: 0 bases; J trimming: 2 bases; junction bases outside the gene matches: 10. Germline V gene lookup returns CDR1 DFQATT and CDR2 SNEGSKA (reference sequence). This CDR3 is 17 amino acids long.

This clonotype came up many times. The chain couples TRBV4-3 to TRBJ1-1, with 7 bases identical to TRBD1. The CDR3 contains 16 residues. Trimming cost V 0 bases and J 3 bases; bases outside gene matches: 7. CDR1 and CDR2 (germline): LGHNA, YSLEER. Here the CDR3 DNA reads TGCGCCAGCAGCCAAGAGACAGGGAGACAGTACACTGAAGCTTTCTTT. Its protein is CASSQETGRQYTEAFF.

The CDR3 is CASSLAYRQVNTEAFF. In DNA, the CDR3 is TGTGCCAGCAGCTTAGCGTACCGACAGGTGAACACTGAAGCTTTCTTT. V is TRBV7-2 and J is TRBJ1-1; perhaps TRBD1 as D (6 bases). Germline lookup yields CDR1 SGHTA and CDR2 FQGNSA. This CDR3 region has 16 residues. V shed 0 bases and J shed 0 bases, with 11 bases lying between them.

This chain connects TRBV7-8 to TRBJ2-1; no clear D gene. From germline, CDR1 is SGHVS and CDR2 FQNEAQ. V was trimmed by 6 bases and J by 4 bases, leaving 10 bases between them. CDR3 length equals 13 residues. CDR3 in DNA: TGTGCCAGCAGGTTCGAGTCTTACAATGAGCAGTTCTTC. Translated: CASRFESYNEQFF.

The genes are TRBV9 and TRBJ1-6; maybe TRBD1 (5 bases). The CDR3 runs 15 residues. Germline CDR1 and CDR2: SGDLS and YYNGEE. Deletions cut 5 bases from V and 7 bases from J, with 16 bases between. Written as DNA, the CDR3 is TGTGCCAGCAGACCCCACTTGGGGGACAATTCACCCCTCCACTTT. Translating gives CASRPHLGDNSPLHF.

This clonotype was counted only a few times. The chain carries TRBV6-2 or TRBV6-3 and TRBJ2-1; unclear D gene. The CDR3 length is 16 residues. Deletions cut 0 bases from V and 4 bases from J, with 13 bases between. Germline loops: CDR1 MNHEY, CDR2 SVGEGT. The CDR3 DNA follows: TGTGCCAGCAGTTACTCGGGCACCGACCATTACAATGAGCAGTTCTTC. Residues: CASSYSGTDHYNEQFF.

V usage is TRBV2 and J usage is TRBJ1-4; TRBD1 is a possible D gene (5 bases). Deletions cut 3 bases from V and 0 bases from J, with 17 bases between. The CDR3 runs to 18 residues. Germline assignment: CDR1 SNHLY and CDR2 FYNNEI. The CDR3: CASSDLGSLGATNEKLFF. The CDR3 nucleotides read TGTGCCAGCAGTGATTTGGGATCCTTGGGGGCAACTAATGAAAAACTGTTTTTT.

This clonotype appeared a few times. The CDR3, as DNA: TGTGCCAGCAGCTCGACCGGGACAGGGAACGAGCAGTACTTC. Protein product: CASSSTGTGNEQYF. The chain couples TRBV7-9 to TRBJ2-7; TRBD1 aligns across 9 bases. Per germline, CDR1 SEHNR and CDR2 FQNEAQ (reference sequence). CDR3 length equals 14 residues. Trimming at V came to 4 bases and at J to 5 bases, leaving 6 bases not matched to a gene.

This clonotype was seen just once. V usage is TRBV28 and J usage is TRBJ2-1, with 9 bases identical to TRBD2. The CDR3 length is 15 residues. Trimming removed 1 base from V and 8 bases from J; junction bases left unmatched: 6. Germline CDR1 MDHEN, CDR2 SYDVKM. CDR3 nucleotide sequence: TGTGCCAGCAGTTTATCCCTAGCGGGGACACATGAGCAGTTCTTC. Translation gives CASSLSLAGTHEQFF. Looking up the rest from reference TRBV28 and TRBJ2-1 gives the full variable domain: DVKVTQSSRYLVKRTGEKVFLECVQDMDHENMFWYRQDPGLGLRLIYFSYDVKMKEKGDIPEGYSVSREKKERFSLILESASTNQTSMYLCASSLSLAGTHEQFFGPGTRLTVL.

This clonotype was observed many times. The chain uses TRBV10-3 and TRBJ2-1, with 10 bases lining up with TRBD1. The CDR3 has 15 residues. V shed 4 bases, J shed 7 bases, and the junction held 7 bases outside the gene matches. In germline, CDR1 is ENHRY, CDR2 SYGVKD. CDR3: CAISGRDRGQNEQFF. For the CDR3, the DNA is TGTGCCATCAGTGGAAGAGACAGGGGGCAGAATGAGCAGTTCTTC.

This clonotype was seen ten or more times. This chain links TRBV28 with TRBJ2-5; D is perhaps TRBD2 (6 bases). The CDR3 covers 13 residues. Trimming shortened V by 3 bases and J by 7 bases, and 12 bases separated the two germline ends. Germline CDR1 is MDHEN and CDR2 is SYDVKM. DNA of the CDR3: TGTGCCAGCAGTTTTGAAGGGACTGGGACCCAGTACTTC. The encoded protein is CASSFEGTGTQYF.

This clonotype was counted a single time. J is TRBJ1-6 and V is TRBV6-6; D call uncertain. CDR1 and CDR2 (germline): MNHNY, SVGAGI (reference sequence). V was shortened by 6 bases and J by 11 bases, with 8 bases between the two germline ends. The CDR3 has 11 residues. CDR3 sequence reads: CASSPGTPLHF. The CDR3 DNA follows: TGTGCCAGCAGCCCTGGGACACCCCTCCACTTT.

This clonotype was seen many times. The chain recombines TRBV5-1 with TRBJ2-1; no reliable D call. With 4 bases removed from V and 8 bases from J, the gap between germline ends came to 13 bases. CDR1 is SGHRS and CDR2 is YFSETQ in the germline V gene. The CDR3 has 13 residues. The CDR3 nucleotides are TGCGCCAGCAGCCCGAACCTCGCCGATGAGCAGTTCTTC. Amino acid sequence: CASSPNLADEQFF.

In DNA form, the CDR3 reads TGTGCCAGCAGCAAAGCGGGGTGCGACCGGTTCACAGATACGCAGTATTTT. The encoded protein is CASSKAGCDRFTDTQYF. The chain is built from TRBV21-1 and TRBJ2-3. TRBV21-1 is a documented pseudogene. The CDR3 covers 17 residues.

This clonotype was counted a few times. The chain is built from TRBV4-3 and TRBJ2-7; 7 nucleotides agree with TRBD1. This CDR3 is built from 15 residues. The V segment lost 4 bases and the J segment 2 bases; nucleotides outside the gene matches: 8. CDR1 LGHNA and CDR2 YSLEER come from the germline V gene. This CDR3 reads CASSPGTENPYEQYF. The DNA for the CDR3 is TGCGCCAGCAGCCCTGGGACAGAGAATCCCTACGAGCAGTACTTC.

The table lists this clonotype with many counts. The V call is TRBV5-1, the J call TRBJ2-6; weak D call: TRBD1 (7 bases). The V end was cut by 2 bases, the J end by 0 bases, with 12 bases between. Germline loops: CDR1 SGHRS, CDR2 YFSETQ. The CDR3 is 17 amino acids. CDR3 loop: CASSFAGQRSGANVLTF. Here the CDR3 DNA reads TGCGCCAGCAGCTTTGCGGGACAGCGCTCTGGGGCCAACGTCCTGACTTTC.

This clonotype was seen once. The chain is built from TRBV4-2 and TRBJ2-3, with 11 bases fitting TRBD2. The CDR3 consists of 16 residues. Germline lookup yields CDR1 LGHNA and CDR2 YNFKEQ. The ends lost 2 bases at V and 5 bases at J; junction bases unmatched: 6. The CDR3 sequence: CASSQMTSGVGDTQYF. The CDR3 DNA sequence: TGTGCCAGCAGCCAAATGACTAGCGGGGTCGGAGATACGCAGTATTTT.

The rearrangement joins TRBV7-8 to TRBJ2-1; 10 nucleotides agree with TRBD1. This CDR3 is 14 amino acids long. The germline V gene encodes CDR1 SGHVS and CDR2 FQNEAQ. After removal of 5 bases from V and 8 bases from J, the junction contained 6 bases not matched to a gene. The CDR3, as DNA: TGTGCCAGCAGCGCGACAGGGGGCGGCCATGAGCAGTTCTTC. It specifies CASSATGGGHEQFF.

This clonotype was recorded many times. This rearrangement joins TRBV12-3 or TRBV12-4 to TRBJ2-1, with D possibly TRBD2 on 5 matching bases. The germline V and J ends were trimmed by 7 bases and 2 bases, with 6 bases remaining between them. The CDR3 totals 12 residues. Here the CDR3 reads CASIGTYNEQFF. Written as DNA, the CDR3 is TGTGCCAGCATCGGGACCTACAATGAGCAGTTCTTC.

The table lists this clonotype with many counts. The chain links TRBV18 to TRBJ2-1, with D unclear. Germline-derived CDR1 and CDR2 are KGHSH and LQKENI. V gave up 3 bases and J gave up 1 base, with 7 bases separating them. The CDR3 totals 14 residues. Written as DNA, the CDR3 is TGTGCCAGCTCACCCTTCAGGTCCTACAATGAGCAGTTCTTC. It is translated as CASSPFRSYNEQFF.

V usage is TRBV7-2 and J usage is TRBJ2-3; D is unresolved. The CDR3 consists of 12 residues. The germline gives CDR1 SGHTA, CDR2 FQGNSA. V was cut by 9 bases and J by 5 bases, with 12 bases left in between. The CDR3 here is CASKGIQDTQYF. CDR3 DNA sequence: TGTGCCAGTAAAGGGATTCAAGATACGCAGTATTTT.